One and the same sample provided the 9 T cell receptor beta chains below, sequenced in a study of blood T cells in healthy people across ages. PCR was performed a second time for about 7 to 12 cycles using a sample-barcoded 5' primer and a J-beta primer mix. MiXCR, applied by TCRdb to the 5' RACE reads, yields one record per CDR3 protein. The sample contains about 1.5 million distinct CDR3 sequences, approximately 43% of which appear only once. Sequenced: blood. The receptors come from a young woman in good health.

The chain couples TRBV7-9 to TRBJ1-1, with 9 bases lining up with TRBD1. With 3 bases clipped from V and 4 bases from J, the junction kept 6 bases outside the gene matches. The CDR3 loop spans 15 amino acids. Germline CDR1 SEHNR, CDR2 FQNEAQ (reference sequence). Here the CDR3 reads CASSFGQGRFTEAFF. Here the CDR3 DNA reads TGTGCCAGCAGCTTTGGACAGGGGAGGTTCACTGAAGCTTTCTTT. The whole variable domain, filled in from reference TRBV7-9 and TRBJ1-1, reads DTGVSQNPRHKITKRGQNVTFRCDPISEHNRLYWYRQTLGQGPEFLTYFQNEAQLEKSRLLSDRFSAERPKGSFSTLEIQRTEQGDSAMYLCASSFGQGRFTEAFFGQGTRLTVV.

The chain employs TRBV9 and TRBJ2-1, with D uncertain. The CDR3 runs 17 residues. The germline V gene encodes CDR1 SGDLS and CDR2 YYNGEE. Trimming left V 0 bases short and J 5 bases short, with 18 bases between. Here the CDR3 reads CASSVEGTEPLHNEQFF. CDR3 in DNA: TGTGCCAGCAGCGTAGAGGGAACAGAACCCCTTCACAATGAGCAGTTCTTC.

This clonotype showed up just once. J is TRBJ1-2 and V is TRBV20-1; D is perhaps TRBD1 (6 bases). The CDR3 is made up of 15 amino acids. Germline V gene data show CDR1 as DFQATT and CDR2 as SNEGSKA (reference sequence). The V end was cut by 0 bases, the J end by 2 bases, with 13 bases between. The CDR3 DNA reads as TGCAGTGCTAGAGATTCTGCAGGGGTAAACTATGGCTACACCTTC. Its translation: CSARDSAGVNYGYTF.

The V call is TRBV10-3, the J call TRBJ2-1; D call uncertain. This CDR3 has 13 amino acids. Germline V gives CDR1 ENHRY, CDR2 SYGVKD. V was pared by 3 bases and J by 7 bases, with 10 bases between. This CDR3 is CAISELMANEQFF. The DNA of the CDR3 is TGTGCCATCAGTGAATTGATGGCTAATGAGCAGTTCTTC.

This clonotype was seen ten or more times. V and J are TRBV12-3 or TRBV12-4 and TRBJ1-2; D unclear. The CDR3 is 14 residues long. V lost 6 bases, J lost 2 bases, and 13 bases lay in between. CDR3 nucleotides: TGTGCCAGCAGCCACAGCCGGTCCAACTATGGCTACACCTTC. Its protein product is CASSHSRSNYGYTF.

This clonotype was picked up many times. The gene calls are TRBV7-2 and TRBJ2-1, with TRBD2 matching 12 bases. J was trimmed by 6 bases and V by 6 bases; bases with no gene match: 3. Germline V gene sequence: CDR1 SGHTA, CDR2 FQGNSA. The CDR3 consists of 14 residues. The CDR3 nucleotides are TGTGCCAGCAGTAAACTAGCGGGGGGCAATGAGCAGTTCTTC. Its translation: CASSKLAGGNEQFF.

This sequence joins TRBV28 and TRBJ2-3; D may be TRBD1 or TRBD2 (5 bases each). Per germline, CDR1 MDHEN and CDR2 SYDVKM. The CDR3 spans 14 residues. Trimming pared 4 bases from V and 1 base from J, leaving 9 bases between. The chain's CDR3 is CASSWDPGTDTQYF. The CDR3 bases are TGTGCCAGCAGTTGGGACCCTGGCACAGATACGCAGTATTTT.

This clonotype has just a few counts. The CDR3 sequence: CASSKILAGETQYF. As DNA, the CDR3 is TGTGCCAGCAGCAAAATTCTAGCGGGGGAAACGCAGTATTTT. The chain recombines TRBV7-2 with TRBJ2-3; TRBD2 matches at 10 bases. Unmatched junction bases numbered 8, after V lost 5 bases and J lost 9 bases. CDR1 and CDR2 from the germline V gene are SGHTA and FQGNSA. The CDR3 contains 14 residues.

As regards this clonotype: One junction end does not reproduce the germline sequence, and a read error may be involved. The V call is TRBV7-2, the J call TRBJ1-2, with D tentatively TRBD1 (6 bases). In germline, CDR1 is SGHTA, CDR2 FQGNSA. The CDR3 runs 13 residues. The CDR3 spells CATKGGENYGYSF. CDR3 bases: TGTGCCACTAAGGGGGGGGAAAACTATGGCTACTCCTTC.